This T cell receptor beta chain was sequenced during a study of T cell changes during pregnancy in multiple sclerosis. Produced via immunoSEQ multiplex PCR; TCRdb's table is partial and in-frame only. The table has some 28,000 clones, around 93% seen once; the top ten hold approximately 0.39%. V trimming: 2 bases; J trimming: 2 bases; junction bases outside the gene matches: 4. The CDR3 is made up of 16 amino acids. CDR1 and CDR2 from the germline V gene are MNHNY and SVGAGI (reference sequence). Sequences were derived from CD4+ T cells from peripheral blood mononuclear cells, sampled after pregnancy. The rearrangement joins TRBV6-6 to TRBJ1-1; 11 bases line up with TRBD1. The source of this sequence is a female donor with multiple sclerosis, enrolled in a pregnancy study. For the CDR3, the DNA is TGTGCCAGCAGTTACGGAAGGACAGGGGGCAACACTGAAGCTTTCTTT. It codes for CASSYGRTGGNTEAFF.